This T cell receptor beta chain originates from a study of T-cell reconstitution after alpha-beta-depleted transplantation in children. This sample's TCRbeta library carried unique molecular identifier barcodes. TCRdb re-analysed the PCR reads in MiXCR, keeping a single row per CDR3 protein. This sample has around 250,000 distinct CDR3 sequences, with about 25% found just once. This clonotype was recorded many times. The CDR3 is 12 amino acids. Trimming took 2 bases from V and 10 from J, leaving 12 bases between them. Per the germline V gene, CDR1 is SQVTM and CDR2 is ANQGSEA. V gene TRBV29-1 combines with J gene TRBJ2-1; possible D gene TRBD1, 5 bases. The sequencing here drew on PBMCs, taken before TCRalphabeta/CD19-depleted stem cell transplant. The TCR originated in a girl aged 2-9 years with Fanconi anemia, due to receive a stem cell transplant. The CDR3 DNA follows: TGCAGCGTTGAAAGGGTGTGGGGCGAGCAGTTCTTC. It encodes CSVERVWGEQFF.